This T cell receptor (beta chain) was identified during a study of blood T cell repertoires in COVID-19. Study details: Samples came from the United States, Italy and Spain, spanning acute and convalescent COVID-19.

Trimming at V came to 5 bases and at J to 3 bases, leaving 13 bases not matched to a gene. From germline, CDR1 is PRHDT and CDR2 FYEKMQ (reference sequence). The CDR3 runs to 17 residues. Those who participated ranged in age from roughly 18 to 90 years and resided in approximately 26 US areas. In assigning cohorts, the study relied on participant-reported clinical history. TCRdb keeps only in-frame clones here, not all; method: immunoSEQ multiplex PCR. This table has under 300,000 clones, around nine tenths appearing once. This clonotype was obtained from a woman younger than 35 who had recovered from COVID-19. V usage is TRBV13 and J usage is TRBJ2-1, with 7 positions matching TRBD2. Input material: PBMCs or T cells enriched from blood (not recorded which). CDR3: CASSPRYTGGLYNEQFF. The CDR3 DNA follows: TGTGCCAGCAGCCCCCGCTATACGGGGGGACTCTACAATGAGCAGTTCTTC.